These 15 T cell receptor beta chains came from one sample sequenced in a study of blood T cell repertoires in COVID-19 (dated by TCRdb to about 2020). Libraries were constructed by the immunoSEQ multiplex PCR assay. As stored in TCRdb, this immuneACCESS dataset retains in-frame rearrangements with V and J assigned. A fraction of the clones does not appear; measured against another copy, unresolved V genes explain less than half of the discrepancy, and the remainder lacks a known reason. This sample has about 180,000 clones in its table, and 85% to 90% of those were observed once. The ten top clones hold about a fifth of the sample. Sequences were obtained from peripheral blood. Receptors originate from a man aged 65 to 85 with active or convalescent COVID-19.

The gene calls are TRBV9 and TRBJ1-1; D is ambiguous. CDR1 is SGDLS and CDR2 is YYNGEE in the germline V gene. This CDR3 is 14 amino acids long. V lost 2 bases to trimming and J lost 3 bases, with 11 bases between them. The CDR3 here is CASSVRLRDTEAFF. The DNA for the CDR3 is TGTGCCAGCAGCGTCCGACTGAGGGACACTGAAGCTTTCTTT.

The CDR3 loop is CASSFGGIGDEQYF. CDR3 coding DNA: TGCGCCAGCAGCTTCGGGGGTATAGGTGACGAGCAGTACTTC. J is TRBJ2-7 and V is TRBV5-1, with a possible D match to TRBD2 (6 bases). The V and J ends lost 2 bases and 5 bases respectively, with 14 bases between them. The germline CDR1 and CDR2 sequences are SGHRS and YFSETQ. The CDR3 covers 14 residues. The full variable domain, rest sourced from reference TRBV5-1 and TRBJ2-7, is KAGVTQTPRYLIKTRGQQVTLSCSPISGHRSVSWYQQTPGQGLQFLFEYFSETQRNKGNFPGRFSGRQFSNSRSEMNVSTLELGDSALYLCASSFGGIGDEQYFGPGTRLTVT.

This chain connects TRBV2 to TRBJ1-5; D possibly corresponds to TRBD1 (5 bases). Per germline, CDR1 SNHLY and CDR2 FYNNEI. V gave up 6 bases and J gave up 2 bases, with 17 bases separating them. This CDR3 comprises 16 residues. The CDR3 is CASRGEGLWGNQPQHF. DNA for the CDR3: TGTGCCAGCAGGGGGGAGGGGCTTTGGGGCAATCAGCCCCAGCATTTT.

The genes are TRBV30 and TRBJ1-4; weak D call: TRBD1 (6 bases). The CDR3 extends over 16 amino acids. Trimming cost V 4 bases and J 0 bases, with 15 bases left between them. The V gene's germline CDR1 is GTSNPN and CDR2 SVGIG (reference sequence). CDR3 protein: CAWNLGTSATNEKLFF. The CDR3, as DNA: TGTGCCTGGAACCTCGGGACATCTGCAACTAATGAAAAACTGTTTTTT.

The chain recombines TRBV12-3 or TRBV12-4 with TRBJ1-2; D not resolved. This CDR3 spans 13 amino acids. V was clipped by 3 bases and J by 5 bases, with 10 bases between them. The CDR3: CASSFVRSYGYTF. As DNA, the CDR3 is TGTGCCAGCAGTTTTGTCAGGTCTTATGGCTACACCTTC.

The chain combines TRBV18 with TRBJ2-7, with TRBD2 matching 9 bases. CDR1 and CDR2 (germline): KGHSH, LQKENI. This CDR3 is 15 amino acids long. The V segment lost 3 bases and the J segment 7 bases; nucleotides outside the gene matches: 10. This chain's CDR3 is CASSPSSGASGEQYF. CDR3 DNA: TGTGCCAGCTCACCTTCTAGCGGGGCCTCCGGGGAGCAGTACTTC.

The gene calls are TRBV10-3 and TRBJ2-7, with TRBD2 matching 7 bases. This CDR3 contains 15 residues. Per the germline V gene, CDR1 is ENHRY and CDR2 is SYGVKD. With V trimmed by 6 bases and J by 0 bases, 8 bases remained unmatched. DNA for the CDR3: TGTGCCATCAGCGCCCCTAGCGGTAGCTCCTACGAGCAGTACTTC. It yields the protein CAISAPSGSSYEQYF.

This clone appeared once. The chain employs TRBV7-2 and TRBJ1-1, with D perhaps matching TRBD1 (5 bases). This CDR3 spans 14 amino acids. CDR1 is SGHTA and CDR2 is FQGNSA in the germline V gene. The germline V and J ends were trimmed by 1 base and 5 bases, with 11 bases remaining between them. For the CDR3, the DNA is TGTGCCAGCAGCTTAGTGCAGGGTTCAACTGAAGCTTTCTTT. Amino acids: CASSLVQGSTEAFF.

The chain recombines TRBV6-6 with TRBJ1-2; 7 bases map to TRBD1. The CDR3 has 13 residues. Germline V gives CDR1 MNHNY, CDR2 SVGAGI (reference sequence). The V and J ends lost 5 bases and 8 bases, in that order; junction bases with no gene match: 8. The CDR3 reads CASSPDRADGYTF. In DNA, the CDR3 is TGTGCCAGCAGTCCCGACAGGGCAGACGGCTACACCTTC.

This chain uses TRBV15 with TRBJ2-7; 10 bases match TRBD1. Germline trimming cut 1 base from V and 0 bases from J; bases unmatched to any gene: 0. Looked up from germline, CDR1 is LNHNV and CDR2 is YYDKDF (reference sequence). The CDR3 consists of 15 residues. CDR3 residues: CATSRGTGGSYEQYF. CDR3 DNA sequence: TGTGCCACCAGCAGAGGGACAGGGGGCTCCTACGAGCAGTACTTC.

The rearrangement joins TRBV15 to TRBJ2-1; 11 nucleotides line up with TRBD1. CDR1 is LNHNV, CDR2 YYDKDF, per germline (reference sequence). The CDR3 spans 16 residues. The V and J ends lost 1 base and 5 bases, in that order; junction bases with no gene match: 4. The CDR3 DNA reads TGTGCCACCAGCAGAGGTTCGGGACAGGGGGACAATGAGCAGTTCTTC. Translating it yields CATSRGSGQGDNEQFF.

CDR3 nucleotide sequence: TGTGCCAGCAGTGCGGCAGGGGACTATGGCTACACCTTC. Translation: CASSAAGDYGYTF. The chain is built from TRBV25-1 and TRBJ1-2, with D tentatively TRBD1 (6 bases). Germline V gene sequence: CDR1 MGHDK, CDR2 SYGVNS. This CDR3 has 13 amino acids. V lost 4 bases to trimming and J lost 3 bases, with 9 bases between them.

The chain employs TRBV5-1 and TRBJ2-1; TRBD2 agrees at 14 bases. Trimming cost V 4 bases and J 5 bases; bases outside gene matches: 11. The CDR3 is 18 residues long. Germline V CDR1 and CDR2: SGHRS, YFSETQ. The CDR3 bases are TGCGCCAGCAGCAGACTAGCGGGAGGGCCCGGTTTGAACAATGAGCAGTTCTTC. Translating it yields CASSRLAGGPGLNNEQFF.

This chain uses TRBV7-2 with TRBJ2-1; TRBD1 matches at 8 bases. The germline CDR1 and CDR2 sequences are SGHTA and FQGNSA. V lost 6 bases, J lost 2 bases, and 6 bases stayed unmatched. The CDR3 runs to 15 residues. DNA of the CDR3: TGTGCCAGCAGTTTCGACAGGGGCCCCTACAATGAGCAGTTCTTC. This codes for CASSFDRGPYNEQFF.

The table lists this clone with a few counts. V usage is TRBV7-2 and J usage is TRBJ1-3, with D perhaps matching TRBD1 (6 bases). The CDR3 spans 15 residues. V was pared by 6 bases and J by 9 bases, with 21 bases between. CDR1 SGHTA and CDR2 FQGNSA come from the germline V gene. CDR3: CASSRTGTSGRTIYF. In nucleotides, the CDR3 is TGTGCCAGCAGTCGAACCGGGACATCGGGGCGCACCATATATTTT.